Sequencing of this T cell receptor (beta chain) was carried out in a study of shared clonotypes between healthy human individuals. Study-wide results and caveats: Blood was the only sampled material, and tissue repertoires likely differ. On the whole, naive subsets had larger estimated richness than memory subsets had.

Note on this clone: Its antigen is undetermined. Different DNA sequences within this sample yield the same CDR3.

CD45RO negativity and positive selection for CCR7 defined naive CD8 cells, a population that excluded terminally differentiated effector memory CD45RA+ cells. Method: immunoSEQ multiplex PCR; TCRdb's copy keeps in-frame clones and lacks some. The sample has millions of clones; approximately 94% are singletons. This clonotype was sampled from a young man in good health. Sequenced material: naive CD8+ T cells sorted from blood.

Here the CDR3 reads CASSLGQGATNEKLFF. CDR3 DNA: TGCGCCAGCAGCCTAGGACAGGGTGCAACTAATGAAAAACTGTTTTTT. This chain joins TRBV5-1 and TRBJ1-4; TRBD1 matches at 8 bases. The CDR3 has 16 residues. CDR1 is SGHRS, CDR2 YFSETQ, per germline. The ends lost 4 bases at V and 0 bases at J; junction bases unmatched: 5. Filled out from reference TRBV5-1 and TRBJ1-4, the complete variable domain reads KAGVTQTPRYLIKTRGQQVTLSCSPISGHRSVSWYQQTPGQGLQFLFEYFSETQRNKGNFPGRFSGRQFSNSRSEMNVSTLELGDSALYLCASSLGQGATNEKLFFGSGTQLSVL.